Listed below are T cell receptor beta chains from one sample, sequenced in a study of response to subunit inactivated influenza vaccine. One entry per CDR3 protein, called by TCRdb with MiXCR from the RT-PCR reads. The sample carries a few hundred thousand distinct CDR3 sequences, around 7.7% recorded once. The sequencing used PBMCs from blood, collected less than 30 months after vaccination. The origin of the receptors is a man aged 45 to 75 who received an inactivated influenza vaccine. Both conserved end residues are part of each CDR3. The order of the fields is J gene, D gene, V gene, clone size, CDR3 protein, CDR3 DNA. A D gene is named only where the DNA matches it firmly. Clone size is given for some rows only: seen once, a few or many times, or a class if the clone is expanded.

>TRBJ2-7|-|TRBV11-2|-
CASSSTPFPPGEQYF
TGTGCCAGCAGCTCGACACCCTTTCCACCGGGAGAGCAGTACTTC
>TRBJ2-1|-|TRBV5-1|few
CASSDIRGGSYNEQFF
TGCGCCAGCAGCGACATTAGAGGGGGCTCCTACAATGAGCAGTTCTTC
>TRBJ1-2|TRBD1|TRBV7-2|few
CASSSDRGGYGYTF
TGTGCCAGCAGCTCGGACAGGGGAGGTTATGGCTACACCTTC
>TRBJ1-2|-|TRBV12-3/TRBV12-4|few
CASSFSGRSGGYTF
TGTGCCAGCAGTTTCTCGGGGCGCAGTGGAGGCTACACCTTC
>TRBJ2-6|-|TRBV28|many
CASTLSGANVLTF
TGTGCCAGCACCCTCTCTGGGGCCAACGTCCTGACTTTC
>TRBJ2-1|-|TRBV5-5|few
CASSWPTGTANNEQFF
TGTGCCAGCAGCTGGCCGACCGGGACGGCAAACAATGAGCAGTTCTTC
>TRBJ1-2|-|TRBV7-8|few
CASSLSLAGTNYGYTF
TGTGCCAGCAGCCTAAGCTTGGCAGGGACTAACTATGGCTACACCTTC
>TRBJ2-2|TRBD2|TRBV12-3/TRBV12-4|-
CASSLAVLRGFSGRIGTGELFF
TGTGCCAGCAGTTTAGCGGTGCTGCGGGGTTTCAGCGGGAGAATTGGCACCGGGGAGCTGTTTTTT
>TRBJ2-3|TRBD1|TRBV4-3|few
CASSQYRGEQQYF
TGCGCCAGCAGCCAATACAGGGGGGAACAGCAGTATTTT
>TRBJ2-7|-|TRBV12-3/TRBV12-4|many
CASSLDGGKTLEQYF
TGTGCCAGCAGTTTAGACGGGGGAAAAACGCTCGAGCAGTACTTC
>TRBJ2-2|-|TRBV9|-
CASSVGMGEVTGELFF
TGTGCCAGCAGCGTAGGCATGGGAGAGGTCACCGGGGAGCTGTTTTTT
>TRBJ1-1|TRBD1|TRBV25-1|-
CASSDARDAGGRAFF
TGTGCCAGCAGTGACGCGAGAGATGCAGGGGGCCGAGCTTTCTTT
>TRBJ1-4|-|TRBV7-2|-
CASSLRMGEKLFF
TGTGCCAGCAGCTTACGTATGGGGGAAAAACTGTTTTTT
>TRBJ2-5|-|TRBV4-1|-
CASSQIGQGTQETQYF
TGCGCCAGCAGCCAAATAGGGCAGGGGACCCAAGAGACCCAGTACTTC
>TRBJ2-1|-|TRBV5-1|-
CARSPAGVGPRLFQSSYNEQFF
TGCGCCAGAAGCCCTGCAGGGGTCGGACCGAGGCTCTTCCAGAGCTCCTACAATGAGCAGTTCTTC
>TRBJ2-1|TRBD2|TRBV20-1|many
CSARLTSGRRNEQFF
TGCAGTGCTAGGTTGACTAGCGGGAGAAGAAATGAGCAGTTCTTC
>TRBJ2-3|TRBD2|TRBV12-3/TRBV12-4|-
CASSPGLALTDTQYF
TGTGCCAGCAGCCCGGGACTAGCGCTAACAGATACGCAGTATTTT
>TRBJ2-2|-|TRBV5-5|-
CASSLNRLTNTGELFF
TGTGCCAGCAGCTTGAACCGGCTAACGAACACCGGGGAGCTGTTTTTT
>TRBJ2-1|TRBD2|TRBV6-1|many
CASRPRGGARNEQFF
TGTGCCAGCAGACCCCGGGGGGGGGCGCGCAATGAGCAGTTCTTC
>TRBJ2-2|-|TRBV9|few
CASSVAPDATGELFF
TGTGCCAGCAGCGTGGCCCCGGACGCCACCGGGGAGCTGTTTTTT
>TRBJ1-5|-|TRBV2|few
CASTGRVNQPQHF
TGTGCCAGCACCGGCAGGGTGAATCAGCCCCAGCATTTT
>TRBJ2-3|-|TRBV2|-
CASTIGHATDTQYF
TGTGCCAGCACAATTGGACACGCCACAGATACGCAGTATTTT
>TRBJ2-5|TRBD1|TRBV7-2|-
CASSEGGVPETQYF
TGTGCCAGCAGTGAAGGGGGCGTCCCGGAGACCCAGTACTTC
>TRBJ2-7|-|TRBV6-1|few
CASSAGRNSYEQYF
TGTGCCAGCAGTGCCGGACGTAACTCCTACGAGCAGTACTTC
>TRBJ2-7|TRBD1|TRBV20-1|many
CSAPNAGQGSLEQYF
TGCAGTGCTCCAAATGCGGGACAGGGAAGTTTGGAGCAGTACTTC
>TRBJ2-6|-|TRBV5-5|-
CASSLAPKPGANVLTF
TGTGCCAGCAGCTTGGCCCCGAAGCCTGGGGCCAACGTCCTGACTTTC
>TRBJ2-5|TRBD1|TRBV5-5|few
CASSLDPRGETQYF
TGTGCCAGCAGCTTGGATCCCAGGGGGGAGACCCAGTACTTC
>TRBJ1-5|-|TRBV6-2/TRBV6-3|-
CASSYVRQPQHF
TGTGCCAGCAGTTACGTTCGGCAGCCCCAGCATTTT
>TRBJ1-4|TRBD1|TRBV28|many
CASSPDREHEKLFF
TGTGCCAGCAGCCCGGACAGGGAACATGAAAAACTGTTTTTT
>TRBJ2-4|-|TRBV4-1|many
CASSQGELLGVAKNIQYF
TGCGCCAGCAGCCAAGGGGAATTGTTGGGTGTGGCCAAAAACATTCAGTACTTC
>TRBJ1-1|-|TRBV6-2/TRBV6-3|-
CASSSFNRHEAFF
TGTGCCAGCAGTTCCTTCAACAGACATGAAGCTTTCTTT
>TRBJ2-7|-|TRBV7-8|-
CASSKTRGYEQYF
TGTGCCAGCAGCAAGACTAGAGGGTACGAGCAGTACTTC
>TRBJ2-7|-|TRBV4-2|-
CASSPLGLPNEQYF
TGTGCCAGCAGCCCCCTGGGCCTTCCCAACGAGCAGTACTTC
>TRBJ1-1|TRBD1|TRBV12-3/TRBV12-4|-
CASRVDRVHTEAFF
TGTGCCAGCAGGGTTGACAGGGTCCACACTGAAGCTTTCTTT
>TRBJ2-3|-|TRBV7-8|few
CASSLGGETRTDTQYF
TGTGCCAGCAGCTTAGGAGGCGAGACCCGCACAGATACGCAGTATTTT
>TRBJ2-1|-|TRBV6-5|-
CASRGSFNEQFF
TGTGCCAGCAGAGGGTCATTCAATGAGCAGTTCTTC
>TRBJ2-1|-|TRBV19|many
CASTILGGTYNEQFF
TGTGCCAGTACCATATTAGGGGGGACCTACAATGAGCAGTTCTTC
>TRBJ2-7|TRBD2|TRBV18|few
CASSPPAGTSGSYEQYF
TGTGCCAGCTCACCACCGGCCGGGACTAGCGGCTCCTACGAGCAGTACTTC
>TRBJ2-1|-|TRBV29-1|-
CSAPWGSSSYNEQFF
TGCAGCGCACCCTGGGGGTCAAGCTCCTACAATGAGCAGTTCTTC
>TRBJ1-4|-|TRBV20-1|many
CSARGEATREKLFF
TGCAGTGCTAGAGGAGAGGCAACCCGGGAAAAACTGTTTTTT
>TRBJ2-1|TRBD2|TRBV5-1|-
CASSLAALAGVSSYNEQFF
TGCGCCAGCAGCTTGGCCGCGCTAGCGGGGGTCAGCTCCTACAATGAGCAGTTCTTC